This T cell receptor beta chain was profiled in a study of cytomegalovirus exposure and HLA in healthy donors. Study information: A previous analysis identified 117 million unique TCR beta sequences derived from around 200 million T cells. Study-level results: According to an earlier analysis, most TCR beta V segments yielded productive rearrangements about 87% or about 30% of the time. There were a few CMV-associated chains whose specificity for CMV antigens was confirmed in vitro.

From germline, CDR1 is SGHNT and CDR2 YYREEE (reference sequence). The CDR3 extends over 14 amino acids. V was pared by 7 bases and J by 3 bases, with 16 bases between. The PCR had 60 Vbeta and 13 Jbeta primers. Libraries were prepared by immunoSEQ multiplex PCR; TCRdb keeps only in-frame clonotypes and omits some of them. The sample yields about 80,000 clones, approximately 66% seen once. On this clone: Its antigen is unknown.

The receptor was isolated from a male donor in good health and CMV-seropositive. The rearrangement links TRBV5-4 to TRBJ1-1; a possible D gene is TRBD1 (5 bases). Material: PBMCs. In DNA form, the CDR3 reads TGTGCCAGCCGAAAGGAGGGGCTGGACACTGAAGCTTTCTTT. It yields the protein CASRKEGLDTEAFF.